The entry below gives a single T cell receptor beta chain sequence along with its context. TCRdb analysed the 5' RACE reads with MiXCR anew, one entry per CDR3 protein. The sample contains a few hundred thousand distinct CDR3 sequences, around a sixth of which appear only once. Trimming cost V 2 bases and J 0 bases, with 11 bases left between them. Germline CDR1 SEHNR, CDR2 FQNEAQ (reference sequence). The CDR3 totals 15 residues. The data derive from a study of T cells after yellow fever vaccination. The specimen was PBMCs, collected more than 4 days after the first yellow fever vaccination. This sequence joins TRBV7-9 and TRBJ2-7; D is possibly TRBD1 (7 bases). The origin of this receptor is a man younger than 35 who received the YFV17D yellow fever vaccine. CDR3 DNA: TGTGCCAGCAGCTTATCAGGGGGAGGCTCCTACGAGCAGTACTTC. It translates to CASSLSGGGSYEQYF.